This TCR beta chain was sequenced for a study of T cell responses to AZD1222 COVID-19 vaccine. Study outcomes and limitations: Among the donors, most were white British and more were female, and clonal diversity was possibly underestimated. Among AZD1222 vaccinees, only five or six were seropositive at baseline. Among spike-specific TCRs, nearly half reportedly target unmutated variant regions.

Sequenced by immunoSEQ multiplex PCR; TCRdb stores in-frame clones only, minus some. The sample includes approximately 270,000 clones, around 92% seen only once; the top ten take 0.55%. Regarding this clone: Its antigen is unidentified.

V was trimmed by 6 bases and J by 6 bases, leaving 11 bases between them. The CDR3 loop spans 13 amino acids. Germline V gene data show CDR1 as ENHRY and CDR2 as SYGVKD. The source is an adult who received the AZD1222 COVID-19 vaccine. The sample here was peripheral blood, taken 28 days after the second AZD1222 dose. The J gene is TRBJ2-2, the V gene TRBV10-3; D might be TRBD2 (6 bases). For the CDR3, the DNA is TGTGCCATCAGGTGGGGGGATCCCGGGGAGCTGTTTTTT. Translated, it gives CAIRWGDPGELFF.